This T cell receptor beta chain originates from a study of beta chain features in type 1 diabetes. Study information: Patient and healthy donor groups were alike in age, gender and cell yields.

This clone came up a few times. The ends were cut back, 0 bases at V and 5 bases at J, with 9 bases in the middle. The CDR3 is 14 residues long. CDR1 MGHRA and CDR2 YSYEKL come from the germline V gene. Sorting of CD4+ naive, central memory, regulatory and stem cell-like memory cells was performed via CD45RO/CCR7/CD25/CD127/CD95/CD27. The investigators reverse transcribed all of the isolated RNA, so they sequenced expressed TCRB transcripts. TCRdb keeps only in-frame clones here, not all; method: immunoSEQ multiplex PCR. The sample consists of roughly 380,000 clones, 15% to 20% of them appearing once.

The gene calls are TRBV4-1 and TRBJ2-3; tentative D call: TRBD2 (6 bases). The sequence came from a young woman in good health. Specimen: naive CD4+ T cells from blood. Written as DNA, the CDR3 is TGCGCCAGCAGCCAAGATTGGAGGGGAGATACGCAGTATTTT. The encoded protein is CASSQDWRGDTQYF.